Listed below are T cell receptor beta chains from one sample, sequenced in a study of HIV-infected patients and healthy controls. TCRdb passed the 5' RACE reads through MiXCR, listing each CDR3 protein once. The sample has 15,000 to 20,000 distinct CDR3 sequences, about 9.4% seen once; the top ten hold approximately 3.1%. The sequencing input was blood. All receptors come from an adult in good health. The CDR3 runs from the conserved cysteine through the conserved F or W. A D gene is named only where the DNA matches it firmly. Rows may omit the clone size; those that give it use once, few, many or a size class.

clone_size: .
d_call: TRBD2
v_call: TRBV11-2
j_call: TRBJ2-1
cdr3_nt: TGTGCCAGCAGCTTTCCGACTAGCGGGAGGATATATGAGCAGTTCTTC
cdr3_aa: CASSFPTSGRIYEQFF

clone_size: many
d_call: .
v_call: TRBV10-2
j_call: TRBJ1-1
cdr3_nt: TGCGCCAGCAGTGAGTCGGCGGGGGCTGAAGCTTTCTTT
cdr3_aa: CASSESAGAEAFF

clone_size: many
d_call: .
v_call: TRBV6-2/TRBV6-3
j_call: TRBJ1-2
cdr3_nt: TGTGCCAGCAGTTTGAACACGGTCTACTATGGCTACACCTTC
cdr3_aa: CASSLNTVYYGYTF

clone_size: many
d_call: TRBD2
v_call: TRBV4-3
j_call: TRBJ2-7
cdr3_nt: TGCGCCAGCAGCCAAGCGATCCCCGGGACTAGCGGTTACGAGCAGTACTTC
cdr3_aa: CASSQAIPGTSGYEQYF

clone_size: .
d_call: .
v_call: TRBV7-2
j_call: TRBJ2-7
cdr3_nt: TGTGCCAGCAGCTTAAGGTACGAGCAGTACTTC
cdr3_aa: CASSLRYEQYF

clone_size: many
d_call: TRBD1
v_call: TRBV29-1
j_call: TRBJ2-3
cdr3_nt: TGCAGCGTTCGGTCTGACAGGGACGGGCACTATGCAGATACGCAGTATTTT
cdr3_aa: CSVRSDRDGHYADTQYF

clone_size: medium-sized
d_call: .
v_call: TRBV5-1
j_call: TRBJ1-2
cdr3_nt: TGCGCCAGCAGCTTGGATTCCCAGGGGCACTATGGCTACACCTTC
cdr3_aa: CASSLDSQGHYGYTF

clone_size: .
d_call: TRBD1
v_call: TRBV6-6
j_call: TRBJ1-2
cdr3_nt: TGTGCCAGCAGTTACTCGATGGGCCAGGGGGCGGCCTATGGCTACACCTTC
cdr3_aa: CASSYSMGQGAAYGYTF

clone_size: many
d_call: .
v_call: TRBV7-8
j_call: TRBJ2-6
cdr3_nt: TGTGCCAGCAGCTTAGGGGGGTTTGGGGCCAACGTCCTGACTTTC
cdr3_aa: CASSLGGFGANVLTF

clone_size: .
d_call: .
v_call: TRBV12-3/TRBV12-4
j_call: TRBJ1-2
cdr3_nt: TGTGCCAGCAGTTTATGGGCATCCCCGAAGGATGGCTACACCTTC
cdr3_aa: CASSLWASPKDGYTF

clone_size: few
d_call: TRBD2
v_call: TRBV7-9
j_call: TRBJ2-3
cdr3_nt: TGTGCCAGCAGCCAAGGACTAGCGGGAGGCCCCACAGATACGCAGTATTTT
cdr3_aa: CASSQGLAGGPTDTQYF

clone_size: many
d_call: TRBD2
v_call: TRBV20-1
j_call: TRBJ2-5
cdr3_nt: TGCAGTGCTCCTCCCGGGACTAGCGGTAACGCCCAAGAGACCCAGTACTTC
cdr3_aa: CSAPPGTSGNAQETQYF

clone_size: many
d_call: TRBD2
v_call: TRBV6-5
j_call: TRBJ2-1
cdr3_nt: TGTGCCAGCAGCTCCGGACTAGCGGGAGGTGGGTTAAGAAATGAGCAGTTCTTC
cdr3_aa: CASSSGLAGGGLRNEQFF

clone_size: many
d_call: .
v_call: TRBV24-1
j_call: TRBJ1-2
cdr3_nt: TGTGCCACATCCCGCGGAGACGGGAACTATGGCTACACCTTC
cdr3_aa: CATSRGDGNYGYTF

clone_size: many
d_call: TRBD2
v_call: TRBV7-9
j_call: TRBJ2-5
cdr3_nt: TGTGCCAGCAGCTTAGGTGCGGGAGGGCCCTCTCAAGAGACCCAGTACTTC
cdr3_aa: CASSLGAGGPSQETQYF